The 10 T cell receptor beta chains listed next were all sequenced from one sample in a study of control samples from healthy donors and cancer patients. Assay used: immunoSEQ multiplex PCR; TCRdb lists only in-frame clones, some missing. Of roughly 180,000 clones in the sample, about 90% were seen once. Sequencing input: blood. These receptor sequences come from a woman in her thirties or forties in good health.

CDR3 nucleotide sequence: TGTGCCAGCTCACCTTGGCAGAAGAACACTGAAGCTTTCTTT. This codes for CASSPWQKNTEAFF. The V gene is TRBV18, the J gene TRBJ1-1; D remains unclear. V was shortened by 3 bases and J by 1 base, with 9 bases between the two germline ends. The germline gives CDR1 KGHSH, CDR2 LQKENI. There are 14 residues in the CDR3.

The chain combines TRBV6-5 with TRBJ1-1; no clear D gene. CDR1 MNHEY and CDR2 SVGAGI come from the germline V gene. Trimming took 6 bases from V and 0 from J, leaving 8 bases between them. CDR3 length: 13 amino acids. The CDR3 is CASRPTVNTEAFF. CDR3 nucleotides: TGTGCCAGCAGGCCCACAGTGAACACTGAAGCTTTCTTT.

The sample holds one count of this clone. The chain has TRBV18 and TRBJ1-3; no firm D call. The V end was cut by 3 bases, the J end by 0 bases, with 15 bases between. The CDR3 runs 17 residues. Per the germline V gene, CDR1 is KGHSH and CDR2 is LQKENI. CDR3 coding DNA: TGTGCCAGCTCACCTCTGGTTACGGGCCCCTCTGGAAACACCATATATTTT. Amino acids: CASSPLVTGPSGNTIYF.

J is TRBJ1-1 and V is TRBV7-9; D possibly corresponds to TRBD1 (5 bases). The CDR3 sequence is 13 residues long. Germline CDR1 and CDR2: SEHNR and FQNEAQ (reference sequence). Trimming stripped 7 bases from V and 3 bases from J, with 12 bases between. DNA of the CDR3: TGTGCCAGCATAACGCAGGGTGACACTGAAGCTTTCTTT. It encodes CASITQGDTEAFF.

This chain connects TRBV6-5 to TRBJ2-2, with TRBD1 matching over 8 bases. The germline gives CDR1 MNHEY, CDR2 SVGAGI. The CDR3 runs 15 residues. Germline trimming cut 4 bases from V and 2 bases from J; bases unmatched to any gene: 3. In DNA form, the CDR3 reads TGTGCCAGCAGTTTTTCAGGGGGCAACACCGGGGAGCTGTTTTTT. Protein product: CASSFSGGNTGELFF.

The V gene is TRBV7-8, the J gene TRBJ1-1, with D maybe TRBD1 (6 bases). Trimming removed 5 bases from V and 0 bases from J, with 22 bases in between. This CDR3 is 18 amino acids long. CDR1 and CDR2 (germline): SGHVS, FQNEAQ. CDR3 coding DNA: TGTGCCAGCAGCCTACCCCTCGCTGGGGGCATGTTGAACACTGAAGCTTTCTTT. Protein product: CASSLPLAGGMLNTEAFF.

In DNA, the CDR3 is TGTGCCATCAGTGACCCGGGGCAGGCAAATGGCTACACCTTC. Its translation is CAISDPGQANGYTF. The chain has TRBV10-3 and TRBJ1-2, with D tentatively TRBD1 (5 bases). The CDR3 has 14 amino acids. V was trimmed by 3 bases and J by 6 bases, leaving 14 bases between them. Germline values: CDR1 ENHRY, CDR2 SYGVKD.

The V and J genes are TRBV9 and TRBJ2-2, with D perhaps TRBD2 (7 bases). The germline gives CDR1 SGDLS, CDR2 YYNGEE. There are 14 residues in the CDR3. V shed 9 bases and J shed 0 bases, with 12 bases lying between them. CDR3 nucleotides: TGTGCCACCGCGCGGGGGCCGAACACCGGGGAGCTGTTTTTT. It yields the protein CATARGPNTGELFF. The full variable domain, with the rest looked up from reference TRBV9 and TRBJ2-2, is DSGVTQTPKHLITATGQRVTLRCSPRSGDLSVYWYQQSLDQGLQFLIQYYNGEERAKGNILERFSAQQFPDLHSELNLSSLELGDSALYFCATARGPNTGELFFGEGSRLTVL.

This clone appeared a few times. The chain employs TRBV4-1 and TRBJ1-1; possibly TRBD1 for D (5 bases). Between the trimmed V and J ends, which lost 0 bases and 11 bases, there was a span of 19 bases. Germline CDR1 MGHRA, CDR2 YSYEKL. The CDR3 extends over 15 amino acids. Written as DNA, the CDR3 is TGCGCCAGCAGCCAAGACGCCTGGGGCTCCTCAGGGGCTTTCTTT. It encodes CASSQDAWGSSGAFF.

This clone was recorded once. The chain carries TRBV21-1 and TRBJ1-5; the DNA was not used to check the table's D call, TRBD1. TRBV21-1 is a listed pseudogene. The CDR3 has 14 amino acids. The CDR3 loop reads CASSTRGPGQPQHF. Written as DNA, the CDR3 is TGTGCCAGCAGCACCAGGGGGCCCGGACAGCCCCAGCATTTT.